This TCR beta chain was sequenced in a study of blood T cell repertoires in COVID-19. Study-level background: The cDNA or gDNA used as material had been derived from T cells, B-cell-depleted T cells, or PBMCs.

Sequencing was performed with immunoSEQ multiplex PCR; in TCRdb, only in-frame clones are kept and a portion is missing. The repertoire holds over 150,000 clones, with just over 90% as singletons. There are 11 residues in the CDR3. Looked up from germline, CDR1 is MGHDK and CDR2 is SYGVNS. V was shortened by 6 bases and J by 7 bases, with 9 bases between the two germline ends. In its sample, this clone was seen a few times. Seattle participants joined during active infection and were tracked over time. Sequenced sample: peripheral blood. The chain uses TRBV25-1 and TRBJ1-2; D gene unclear. The clonotype originates from a man between 18 and 29 years old with COVID-19, enrolled during active disease. The CDR3 spells CASRGGGGYTF. The DNA for the CDR3 is TGTGCCAGCAGGGGAGGAGGTGGCTACACCTTC.